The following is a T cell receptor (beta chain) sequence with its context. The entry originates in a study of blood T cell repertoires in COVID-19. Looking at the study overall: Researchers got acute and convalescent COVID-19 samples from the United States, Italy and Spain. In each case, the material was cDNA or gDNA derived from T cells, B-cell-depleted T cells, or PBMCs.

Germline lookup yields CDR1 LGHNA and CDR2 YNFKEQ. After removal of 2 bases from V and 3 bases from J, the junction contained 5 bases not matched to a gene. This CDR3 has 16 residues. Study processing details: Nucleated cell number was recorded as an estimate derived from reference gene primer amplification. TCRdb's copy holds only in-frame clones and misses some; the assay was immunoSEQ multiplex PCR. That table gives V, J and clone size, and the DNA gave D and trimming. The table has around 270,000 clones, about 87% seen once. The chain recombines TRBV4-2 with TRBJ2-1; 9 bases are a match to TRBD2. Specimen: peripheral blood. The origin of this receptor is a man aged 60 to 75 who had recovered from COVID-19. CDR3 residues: CASSQTGTSSYNEQFF. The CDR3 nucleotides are TGTGCCAGCAGCCAAACCGGGACTAGCAGCTACAATGAGCAGTTCTTC.